These T cell receptor beta chains were read from a single sample in a study of blood T cell repertoires in COVID-19. Sequenced by immunoSEQ multiplex PCR; TCRdb stores in-frame clones only, minus some. The data hold approximately 130,000 clones, with 75% to 90% observed a single time. Sequencing was carried out using peripheral blood. Every receptor here comes from a man between 65 and 80 years old with active or convalescent COVID-19. CDR3s include the opening cysteine and the closing phenylalanine or tryptophan. Fields, in order: CDR3 protein, CDR3 DNA, J gene, V gene, clone size, D gene. A D gene is named only where the DNA matches it firmly. Size is stated for part of the rows, as once, few or many counts, or as a class when the clone is expanded.

CASSYLSGRSSYEQYF | TGTGCCAGCAGTTATCTTAGCGGGAGGTCGTCCTACGAGCAGTACTTC | TRBJ2-7 | TRBV6-5 | . | TRBD2
CASSLGGSNEKLFF | TGTGCCAGCAGCTTGGGGGGTTCTAACGAAAAACTGTTTTTT | TRBJ1-4 | TRBV7-9 | once | .
CASSPPTASGFNEQFF | TGTGCCAGCAGCCCCCCCACGGCTAGCGGGTTCAATGAGCAGTTCTTC | TRBJ2-1 | TRBV5-4 | . | TRBD2
CASSLPSGGLRGYTF | TGTGCCAGCAGCCTCCCCTCGGGGGGACTTCGGGGCTACACCTTC | TRBJ1-2 | TRBV3-1/TRBV3-2 | . | .
CATRTGKETQYF | TGTGCCACCAGGACAGGGAAAGAGACCCAGTACTTC | TRBJ2-5 | TRBV19 | . | TRBD1
CASNPPNRGGELFF | TGTGCCAGTAATCCCCCAAACAGGGGCGGGGAGCTGTTTTTT | TRBJ2-2 | TRBV19 | . | TRBD1
CAWSVLAANTGELFF | TGTGCCTGGAGTGTGTTAGCGGCGAACACCGGGGAGCTGTTTTTT | TRBJ2-2 | TRBV30 | . | .
CASSSGQGDPNSNQPQHF | TGTGCCAGCAGCTCCGGACAGGGGGACCCTAATAGCAATCAGCCCCAGCATTTT | TRBJ1-5 | TRBV7-9 | once | TRBD1
CASSSTRKEQFF | TGTGCCAGCAGTTCGACTAGGAAGGAGCAGTTCTTC | TRBJ2-1 | TRBV28 | . | .
CASFWLAGGRGETQYF | TGTGCCAGCTTTTGGCTAGCGGGAGGAAGGGGGGAGACCCAGTACTTC | TRBJ2-5 | TRBV19 | . | TRBD2
CASSVGTGGVYNEQFF | TGTGCCAGCAGCGTGGGGACAGGGGGCGTCTACAATGAGCAGTTCTTC | TRBJ2-1 | TRBV13 | . | TRBD1
CSVGLAGYEQYF | TGCAGCGTTGGGCTAGCGGGATACGAGCAGTACTTC | TRBJ2-7 | TRBV29-1 | once | TRBD2
CASSGQDPSPLHF | TGTGCCAGCAGCGGACAGGACCCCTCACCCCTCCACTTT | TRBJ1-6 | TRBV2 | . | TRBD1
CASSFTQGDQPQHF | TGTGCCAGCAGTTTTACTCAGGGGGATCAGCCCCAGCATTTT | TRBJ1-5 | TRBV27 | . | TRBD1
CASSVQGARGKETQYF | TGTGCCAGCAGCGTACAGGGGGCAAGGGGGAAAGAGACCCAGTACTTC | TRBJ2-5 | TRBV9 | . | TRBD1
CAWTLGTSGQNEQFF | TGTGCCTGGACCCTTGGGACTAGCGGGCAGAATGAGCAGTTCTTC | TRBJ2-1 | TRBV30 | . | TRBD2
CASSPRLAGWDEQFF | TGTGCCAGCTCACCGCGGCTAGCGGGATGGGATGAGCAGTTCTTC | TRBJ2-1 | TRBV18 | . | TRBD2
CASSQDGLNAEAFF | TGTGCCAGCAGCCAAGATGGCCTCAACGCTGAAGCTTTCTTT | TRBJ1-1 | TRBV3-1/TRBV3-2 | . | .
CASSQEGAQNEQFF | TGCGCCAGCAGTCAAGAGGGGGCGCAGAATGAGCAGTTCTTC | TRBJ2-1 | TRBV23-1 | . | TRBD1
CASSMTSSPGDVGYGYTF | TGTGCCAGTAGTATGACATCCTCTCCGGGGGACGTAGGCTATGGCTACACCTTC | TRBJ1-2 | TRBV19 | . | .
CAWRKGVANEKLFF | TGTGCCTGGAGAAAAGGGGTGGCTAATGAAAAACTGTTTTTT | TRBJ1-4 | TRBV30 | . | .
CASSLAAGQSSGANVLTF | TGTGCCAGCAGCTTGGCCGCGGGACAGAGCTCTGGGGCCAACGTCCTGACTTTC | TRBJ2-6 | TRBV7-6 | . | .
CAISAGTGLFMNTEAFF | TGTGCCATCAGTGCCGGGACAGGTCTCTTCATGAACACTGAAGCTTTCTTT | TRBJ1-1 | TRBV10-3 | once | TRBD1
CASKEQGNSPLHF | TGTGCCAGCAAGGAGCAGGGAAATTCACCCCTCCACTTT | TRBJ1-6 | TRBV28 | . | .
CASRARVYNEQFF | TGTGCCAGCAGGGCCCGGGTTTACAATGAGCAGTTCTTC | TRBJ2-1 | TRBV2 | . | .
CASSDRGQGTGNTIYF | TGTGCCAGCAGCGACAGAGGACAGGGCACTGGAAACACCATATATTTT | TRBJ1-3 | TRBV7-9 | . | TRBD1
CASGLQVGTEAFF | TGTGCTAGTGGTCTACAGGTGGGCACTGAAGCTTTCTTT | TRBJ1-1 | TRBV12-5 | few | .
CASSPQVNSYEQYF | TGCGCCAGCAGCCCTCAGGTAAACTCCTACGAGCAGTACTTC | TRBJ2-7 | TRBV5-1 | . | .
CASRGGAGWSDNYGYTF | TGTGCCAGCAGAGGGGGGGCAGGATGGTCGGACAACTATGGCTACACCTTC | TRBJ1-2 | TRBV28 | . | .
CASSFEREGHEQYF | TGTGCCAGCAGTTTCGAGCGGGAGGGACACGAGCAGTACTTC | TRBJ2-7 | TRBV6-5 | . | TRBD2
CANRGLAGGDTGELFF | TGTGCCAACAGGGGCCTAGCGGGAGGGGACACCGGGGAGCTGTTTTTT | TRBJ2-2 | TRBV28 | . | TRBD2
CASSLTGGNSPLHF | TGCGCCAGCAGCCTGACAGGGGGCAATTCACCCCTCCACTTT | TRBJ1-6 | TRBV10-2 | . | TRBD1
CASTGSGWRDYGYTF | TGTGCCAGCACGGGTAGTGGTTGGCGGGACTATGGCTACACCTTC | TRBJ1-2 | TRBV28 | . | .
CSASPGTSVDTQYF | TGCAGTGCCAGTCCCGGGACTAGCGTAGATACGCAGTATTTT | TRBJ2-3 | TRBV20-1 | . | TRBD2
CASSPPSEETQYF | TGCGCCAGCAGCCCCCCTTCGGAAGAGACCCAGTACTTC | TRBJ2-5 | TRBV5-1 | . | .
CASRPGQFSGNTIYF | TGTGCCAGCAGACCGGGACAGTTCTCTGGAAACACCATATATTTT | TRBJ1-3 | TRBV28 | . | TRBD1